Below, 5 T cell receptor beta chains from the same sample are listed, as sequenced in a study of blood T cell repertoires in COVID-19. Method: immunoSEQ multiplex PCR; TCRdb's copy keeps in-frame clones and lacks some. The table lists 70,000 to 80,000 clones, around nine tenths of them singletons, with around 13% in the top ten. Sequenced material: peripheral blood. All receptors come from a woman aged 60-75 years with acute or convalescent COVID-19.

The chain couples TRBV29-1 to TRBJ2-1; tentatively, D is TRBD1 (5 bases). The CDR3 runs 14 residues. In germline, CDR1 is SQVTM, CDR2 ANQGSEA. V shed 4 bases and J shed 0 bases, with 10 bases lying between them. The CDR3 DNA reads TGCAGCGTTGCAAGGGGAACCTCCTACAATGAGCAGTTCTTC. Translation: CSVARGTSYNEQFF.

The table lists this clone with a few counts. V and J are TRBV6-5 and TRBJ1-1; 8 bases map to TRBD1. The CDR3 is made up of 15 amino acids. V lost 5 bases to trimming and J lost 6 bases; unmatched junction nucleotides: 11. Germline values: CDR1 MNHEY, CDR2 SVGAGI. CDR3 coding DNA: TGTGCCAGCAGTCTAACAGGGGGGGTTATCTCTGAAGCTTTCTTT. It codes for CASSLTGGVISEAFF.

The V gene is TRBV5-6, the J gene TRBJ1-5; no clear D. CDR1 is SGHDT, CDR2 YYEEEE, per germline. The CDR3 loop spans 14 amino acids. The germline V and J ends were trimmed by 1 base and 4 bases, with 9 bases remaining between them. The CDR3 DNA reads TGTGCCAGCAGCTTGTGGGCAGGTAATCAGCCCCAGCATTTT. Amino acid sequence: CASSLWAGNQPQHF.

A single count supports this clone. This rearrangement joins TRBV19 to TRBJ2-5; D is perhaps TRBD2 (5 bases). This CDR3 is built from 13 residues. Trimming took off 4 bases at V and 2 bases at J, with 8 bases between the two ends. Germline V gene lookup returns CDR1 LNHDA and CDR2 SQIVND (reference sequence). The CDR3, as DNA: TGTGCCAGTAGTACTACGGGACAAGAGACCCAGTACTTC. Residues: CASSTTGQETQYF.

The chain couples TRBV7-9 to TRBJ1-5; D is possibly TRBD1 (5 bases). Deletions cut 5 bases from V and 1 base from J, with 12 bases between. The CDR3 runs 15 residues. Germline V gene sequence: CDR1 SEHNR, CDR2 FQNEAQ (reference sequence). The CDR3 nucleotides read TGTGCCAGCAGCCCGGCAGGGCTCAGCAATCAGCCCCAGCATTTT. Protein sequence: CASSPAGLSNQPQHF.